These 7 T cell receptor beta chains share one sample of origin, sequenced in a study of blood T cell repertoires in COVID-19. TCRdb's table, derived via immunoSEQ multiplex PCR, lists solely in-frame clones and lacks some. The top ten clones hold more than 0.85% of a sample with about 380,000 clones, approximately 80% of them seen once. The source material was peripheral blood. The receptors were sampled from a human donor with acute or convalescent COVID-19. The donor label of this sample is uncertain.

The chain links TRBV7-9 to TRBJ2-7; D perhaps matches TRBD2 (5 bases). The CDR3 is 13 residues long. The germline V and J ends were trimmed by 1 base and 4 bases, with 8 bases remaining between them. The germline gives CDR1 SEHNR, CDR2 FQNEAQ (reference sequence). The CDR3 region is CASSLDQRYEQYF. The CDR3 DNA sequence: TGTGCCAGCAGCTTAGACCAGCGGTACGAGCAGTACTTC. Full variable domain (missing parts from reference TRBV7-9 and TRBJ2-7): DTGVSQNPRHKITKRGQNVTFRCDPISEHNRLYWYRQTLGQGPEFLTYFQNEAQLEKSRLLSDRFSAERPKGSFSTLEIQRTEQGDSAMYLCASSLDQRYEQYFGPGTRLTVT.

This clone appeared once. The CDR3 spells CASSFPDRSNTEAFF. CDR3 nucleotide sequence: TGTGCCAGCAGCTTCCCAGACAGGTCGAACACTGAAGCTTTCTTT. The chain uses TRBV5-4 and TRBJ1-1; D is perhaps TRBD1 (6 bases). The CDR3 is 15 amino acids. Looked up from germline, CDR1 is SGHNT and CDR2 is YYREEE (reference sequence). The V end lost 2 bases, the J end lost 1 base, and 12 bases lay between the germline ends.

With regard to this clone: Within the sample, other DNA sequences also encode this same CDR3. The CDR3 protein is CASSGGLASSYEQYF. The CDR3 region has the DNA TGTGCCAGCAGCGGGGGACTAGCGTCATCCTACGAGCAGTACTTC. The gene calls are TRBV5-4 and TRBJ2-7; 10 bases are shared with TRBD2. In germline, CDR1 is SGHNT, CDR2 YYREEE (reference sequence). V shed 4 bases and J 1 base; nucleotides not matched to a gene: 5. The CDR3 runs 15 residues. The variable domain in full, completed from reference TRBV5-4 and TRBJ2-7, reads ETGVTQSPTHLIKTRGQQVTLRCSSQSGHNTVSWYQQALGQGPQFIFQYYREEENGRGNFPPRFSGLQFPNYSSELNVNALELDDSALYLCASSGGLASSYEQYFGPGTRLTVT.

The chain combines TRBV15 with TRBJ2-7; possibly TRBD2 for D (6 bases). The CDR3 length is 16 residues. CDR1 is LNHNV, CDR2 YYDKDF, per germline (reference sequence). V was cut by 1 base and J by 0 bases, with 13 bases left in between. CDR3 DNA: TGTGCCACCAGCAGAGTGGGGCCCGGGGGCTCCTACGAGCAGTACTTC. Its protein is CATSRVGPGGSYEQYF.

The CDR3 bases are TGTGCCAGCAGCTTATCGGCGGGGAACACTGAAGCTTTCTTT. Encoded protein: CASSLSAGNTEAFF. The V gene is TRBV7-9, the J gene TRBJ1-1, with no clear D. The CDR3 is 14 residues long. Trimming cost V 2 bases and J 1 base, with 8 bases left between them. Germline V gives CDR1 SEHNR, CDR2 FQNEAQ (reference sequence).

V gene TRBV5-1 combines with J gene TRBJ2-3; unclear D gene. CDR3 length: 15 amino acids. V was trimmed by 4 bases and J by 3 bases, leaving 15 bases between them. Germline CDR1 is SGHRS and CDR2 is YFSETQ. The CDR3 protein is CASSGTIISTDTQYF. In DNA form, the CDR3 reads TGCGCCAGCAGCGGAACTATAATCAGTACAGATACGCAGTATTTT.

The rearrangement uses TRBV11-3 and TRBJ2-7; D gene unclear. Germline V CDR1 and CDR2: SGHNT, YENEEA. Trimming took 0 bases from V and 3 from J, leaving 9 bases between them. This CDR3 region has 14 residues. CDR3 in amino acids: CASSLDGQFYEQYF. Written as DNA, the CDR3 is TGTGCCAGCAGCTTAGATGGGCAGTTCTACGAGCAGTACTTC.